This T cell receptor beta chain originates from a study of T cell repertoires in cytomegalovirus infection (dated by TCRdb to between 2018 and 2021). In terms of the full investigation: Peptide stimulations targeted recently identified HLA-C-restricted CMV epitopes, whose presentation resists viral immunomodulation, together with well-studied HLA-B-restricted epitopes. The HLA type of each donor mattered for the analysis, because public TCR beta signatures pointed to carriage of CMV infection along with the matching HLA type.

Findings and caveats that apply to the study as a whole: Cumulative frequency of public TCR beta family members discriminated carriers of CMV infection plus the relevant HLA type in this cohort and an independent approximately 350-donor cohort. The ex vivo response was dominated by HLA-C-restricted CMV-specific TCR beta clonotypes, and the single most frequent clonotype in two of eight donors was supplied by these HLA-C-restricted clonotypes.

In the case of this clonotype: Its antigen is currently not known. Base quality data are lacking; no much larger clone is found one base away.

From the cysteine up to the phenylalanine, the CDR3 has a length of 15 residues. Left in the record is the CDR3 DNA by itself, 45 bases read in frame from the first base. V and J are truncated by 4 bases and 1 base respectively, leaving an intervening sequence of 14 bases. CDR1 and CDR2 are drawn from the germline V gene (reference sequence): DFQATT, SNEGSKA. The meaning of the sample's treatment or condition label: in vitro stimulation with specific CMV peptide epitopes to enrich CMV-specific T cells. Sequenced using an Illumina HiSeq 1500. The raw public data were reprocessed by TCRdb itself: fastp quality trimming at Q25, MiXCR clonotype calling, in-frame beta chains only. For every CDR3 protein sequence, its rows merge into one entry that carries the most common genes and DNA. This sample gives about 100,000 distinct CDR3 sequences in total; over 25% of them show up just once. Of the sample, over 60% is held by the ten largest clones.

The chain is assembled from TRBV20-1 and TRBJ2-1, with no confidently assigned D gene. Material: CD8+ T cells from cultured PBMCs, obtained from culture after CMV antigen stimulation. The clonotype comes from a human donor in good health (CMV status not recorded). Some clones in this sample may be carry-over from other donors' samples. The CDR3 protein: CSATWDALSYNEQFF. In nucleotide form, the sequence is TGCAGTGCTACTTGGGATGCACTTTCCTACAATGAGCAGTTCTTC.